This T cell receptor (beta chain) was found in a study of T cells after yellow fever vaccination. Study conclusions and caveats: It was a small share of clonotypes that appeared in both CD4 and CD8 compartments.

About this clonotype itself: Its antigen is currently unknown.

Germline V CDR1 and CDR2: KGHDR, SFDVKD. The CDR3 is made up of 12 amino acids. V lost 9 bases to trimming and J lost 4 bases, with 8 bases between them. The TCR cDNA carried a universal primer site and UMIs from 5'RACE template switching. TCRdb reprocessed the 5' RACE reads via MiXCR and lists one record per CDR3 protein. The sample has just under 600,000 distinct CDR3 sequences, roughly 13% seen once. The chain uses TRBV24-1 and TRBJ2-2; the D gene could be TRBD1 or TRBD2 (5 bases each). Source: PBMCs, taken on the day of the yellow fever booster vaccination. The TCR was taken from a man younger than 40 who received the YFV17D yellow fever vaccine. In DNA, the CDR3 is TGTGCCACCGCCGGGACCACCGGGGAGCTGTTTTTT. This codes for CATAGTTGELFF.